The 32 T cell receptor beta chains given below trace back to one sample, sequenced in a study of neurological immune-mediated disorders. TCRdb re-analysed the 5' RACE reads in MiXCR, keeping a single row per CDR3 protein. The profile shows under 90,000 distinct CDR3 sequences, 3% to 4.5% of them singletons. The sequenced sample was PBMCs. All receptors come from a woman in her forties or fifties with multiple sclerosis.

This clonotype occurred many times. The V and J genes are TRBV6-5 and TRBJ2-1; TRBD1 matches 8 bases. Germline CDR1 and CDR2: MNHEY and SVGAGI. The CDR3 is 15 amino acids. The V and J ends lost 4 bases and 7 bases, in that order; junction bases with no gene match: 9. The CDR3 DNA reads as TGTGCCAGCAGTTTGTTCAGGGGGCGCATGAATGAGCAGTTCTTC. Its translation: CASSLFRGRMNEQFF.

This clonotype appeared many times. The V call is TRBV4-3, the J call TRBJ2-2; D not resolved. The CDR3 runs to 15 residues. CDR1 and CDR2 from the germline V gene are LGHNA and YSLEER. V dropped 1 base and J dropped 4 bases, with 10 bases sitting between them. DNA of the CDR3: TGCGCCAGCAGCCAAGGCGAGGATATCACCGGGGAGCTGTTTTTT. This codes for CASSQGEDITGELFF.

This clonotype was recorded at least ten times. J is TRBJ1-2 and V is TRBV7-2; possibly TRBD1 for D (6 bases). The CDR3 sequence is 15 residues long. Deletions cut 6 bases from V and 5 bases from J, with 19 bases between. CDR1 is SGHTA and CDR2 is FQGNSA in the germline V gene. CDR3 bases: TGTGCCAGCAGTCCGGTGGCGGGACAATTGTATGGCTACACCTTC. It codes for CASSPVAGQLYGYTF.

In the case of this clonotype: This may stem from a read error, because a much larger clone lies one nucleotide away. The chain couples TRBV12-5 to TRBJ2-7; D ambiguous. The CDR3 sequence is 14 residues long. Germline V gene lookup returns CDR1 LGHNT and CDR2 FRNRAP. Trimming removed 5 bases at V and 7 bases at J, with 18 bases between. The CDR3 region has the DNA TGTGCTAGTGGTCAAGTAGTCCCCCGGCAAGAGCAGTACTTC. Protein sequence: CASGQVVPRQEQYF.

In this sample, this clonotype turned up many times. CDR3 DNA sequence: TGTGCCAGCAGCCAATCGACGCAGGGAACCCTCCACTTT. Protein sequence: CASSQSTQGTLHF. The chain combines TRBV16 with TRBJ1-6; weak D call: TRBD1 (5 bases). V was shortened by 0 bases and J by 14 bases, with 11 bases between the two germline ends. CDR3 length: 13 residues. From germline, CDR1 is KGHSY and CDR2 FQNENV.

This clonotype was counted many times. This rearrangement joins TRBV10-3 to TRBJ2-7; TRBD2 aligns across 7 bases. The CDR3 loop spans 15 amino acids. The junction had 9 bases not matched to a gene; V was cut back by 7 bases and J by 0 bases. The germline CDR1 and CDR2 sequences are ENHRY and SYGVKD. The CDR3: CAITGRRGSSYEQYF. For the CDR3, the DNA is TGTGCCATCACCGGGAGGAGGGGAAGCTCCTACGAGCAGTACTTC.

This clonotype was seen ten or more times. For the CDR3, the DNA is TGTGCCAGCAGTACCTATCTCGACGGATCCGGTACAGATACGCAGTATTTT. Protein sequence: CASSTYLDGSGTDTQYF. The chain uses TRBV27 and TRBJ2-3; D not resolved. The CDR3 runs to 17 residues. CDR1 is MNHEY and CDR2 is SMNVEV in the germline V gene (reference sequence). Trimming took 5 bases from V and 3 from J, leaving 21 bases between them.

This clonotype has a count of ten or more. The CDR3 reads CASSLGLDYRGTF. The CDR3 DNA is TGCGCCAGCAGCTTGGGTCTCGACTATCGGGGCACCTTC. J is TRBJ1-2 and V is TRBV5-1; D gene unclear. The CDR3 has 13 residues. With 0 bases removed from V and 13 bases from J, the gap between germline ends came to 16 bases. Germline CDR1 and CDR2: SGHRS and YFSETQ. The variable domain in full, completed from reference TRBV5-1 and TRBJ1-2, reads KAGVTQTPRYLIKTRGQQVTLSCSPISGHRSVSWYQQTPGQGLQFLFEYFSETQRNKGNFPGRFSGRQFSNSRSEMNVSTLELGDSALYLCASSLGLDYRGTFGSGTRLTVV.

This clonotype has a count of ten or more. CDR3 nucleotides: TGTGCCAGCTCTTCGGGCACAGATACGCAGTATTTT. It is translated as CASSSGTDTQYF. The chain combines TRBV18 with TRBJ2-3; no clear D gene. The CDR3 extends over 12 amino acids. V lost 6 bases to trimming and J lost 1 base, with 5 bases between them. Germline lookup yields CDR1 KGHSH and CDR2 LQKENI.

Many counts were recorded for this clonotype. The V call is TRBV5-5, the J call TRBJ1-4; no definite D call. Germline V gives CDR1 SGHKS, CDR2 YYEKEE (reference sequence). V lost 7 bases to trimming and J lost 8 bases, with 9 bases between them. The CDR3 consists of 11 residues. In DNA, the CDR3 is TGTGCCAGCTTCTTTGCGGAAAAACTGTTTTTT. It specifies CASFFAEKLFF.

This clonotype was seen ten or more times. The chain is built from TRBV3-1 and TRBJ2-2; 7 bases fit TRBD1. CDR1 is LGHDT, CDR2 YNNKEL, per germline (reference sequence). V shed 7 bases, J shed 5 bases, and the junction held 13 bases outside the gene matches. The CDR3 consists of 16 residues. The DNA of the CDR3 is TGTGCCAGCACCCTTCGGGACAGAAGAAAAACCGGGGAGCTGTTTTTT. Translation: CASTLRDRRKTGELFF.

This clonotype was found many times. The chain employs TRBV20-1 and TRBJ2-7; TRBD2 aligns across 8 bases. J gave up 0 bases and V 4 bases, and 8 bases lay outside the gene matches. Germline V gene sequence: CDR1 DFQATT, CDR2 SNEGSKA (reference sequence). The CDR3 contains 15 residues. CDR3 loop: CSATDGGGSSYEQYF. The DNA for the CDR3 is TGCAGTGCTACGGACGGCGGGGGGTCCTCCTACGAGCAGTACTTC.

This clonotype has ten or more counts. This chain joins TRBV18 and TRBJ1-4; maybe TRBD1 (5 bases). The V gene's germline CDR1 is KGHSH and CDR2 LQKENI. The CDR3 contains 15 residues. V lost 0 bases and J lost 6, with 11 bases in between. The CDR3 nucleotides are TGTGCCAGCTCACCACCGATGGGAGGGGATGAAAAACTGTTTTTT. Translation gives CASSPPMGGDEKLFF.

This clonotype was seen repeatedly, ten times or more. This chain uses TRBV5-1 with TRBJ2-1; 7 bases align to TRBD1. CDR1 is SGHRS, CDR2 YFSETQ, per germline. V was pared by 7 bases and J by 0 bases, with 7 bases of the junction left unmatched. The CDR3 is made up of 15 amino acids. The CDR3 sequence is CASRMAGGSYNEQFF. DNA for the CDR3: TGCGCCAGCCGGATGGCAGGGGGCTCCTACAATGAGCAGTTCTTC. Variable domain in full (rest from reference TRBV5-1 and TRBJ2-1): KAGVTQTPRYLIKTRGQQVTLSCSPISGHRSVSWYQQTPGQGLQFLFEYFSETQRNKGNFPGRFSGRQFSNSRSEMNVSTLELGDSALYLCASRMAGGSYNEQFFGPGTRLTVL.

The table lists this clonotype with many counts. The rearrangement uses TRBV18 and TRBJ2-7; 7 nucleotides match TRBD2. Losses at the gene ends were 1 base for V and 3 bases for J; bases not matched to a gene: 3. The CDR3 runs 14 residues. Germline CDR1 reads KGHSH; CDR2 reads LQKENI. CDR3 in DNA: TGTGCCAGCTCACCACTGGGGGGGGGCTACGAGCAGTACTTC. It translates to CASSPLGGGYEQYF. The full variable domain, rest sourced from reference TRBV18 and TRBJ2-7, is NAGVMQNPRHLVRRRGQEARLRCSPMKGHSHVYWYRQLPEEGLKFMVYLQKENIIDESGMPKERFSAEFPKEGPSILRIQQVVRGDSAAYFCASSPLGGGYEQYFGPGTRLTVT.

At least ten counts were recorded for this clonotype. The V call is TRBV5-1, the J call TRBJ2-7, with D tentatively TRBD1 (5 bases). Germline V gene lookup returns CDR1 SGHRS and CDR2 YFSETQ. There are 16 residues in the CDR3. The V gene lost 4 bases and the J gene lost 5 bases, with 22 bases spanning the gap. CDR3 DNA sequence: TGCGCCAGCAGCACCGGACATTACCAACAGTTCCACGAGCAGTACTTC. This gives the protein CASSTGHYQQFHEQYF.

This clonotype was counted many times. This rearrangement joins TRBV5-1 to TRBJ2-2, with D maybe TRBD1 (6 bases). Deletions cut 3 bases from V and 2 bases from J, with 11 bases between. Per germline, CDR1 SGHRS and CDR2 YFSETQ. The CDR3 has 15 amino acids. CDR3 amino acids: CASSWDIENTGELFF. The CDR3, as DNA: TGCGCCAGCAGCTGGGACATTGAAAACACCGGGGAGCTGTTTTTT.

This clonotype came up many times. The chain employs TRBV5-1 and TRBJ1-1, with TRBD1 matching over 7 bases. V dropped 5 bases and J dropped 4; count of bases not matched to a gene: 8. The CDR3 is 14 amino acids. Germline V lookup: CDR1 SGHRS, CDR2 YFSETQ. The CDR3 sequence is CASRITGEFTEAFF. The CDR3 nucleotides are TGCGCCAGCAGAATTACAGGGGAGTTCACTGAAGCTTTCTTT. Full variable domain (remainder filled in from reference TRBV5-1 and TRBJ1-1): KAGVTQTPRYLIKTRGQQVTLSCSPISGHRSVSWYQQTPGQGLQFLFEYFSETQRNKGNFPGRFSGRQFSNSRSEMNVSTLELGDSALYLCASRITGEFTEAFFGQGTRLTVV.

This clonotype was seen a handful of times. The J gene is TRBJ2-7, the V gene TRBV10-3; TRBD2 aligns across 7 bases. This CDR3 comprises 14 residues. V shed 5 bases, J shed 3 bases, and the junction held 7 bases outside the gene matches. Germline CDR1 and CDR2: ENHRY and SYGVKD. The CDR3 bases are TGTGCCATCAGTTCTACAAGCGGGAACTACGAGCAGTACTTC. This codes for CAISSTSGNYEQYF.

This clonotype was found a few times. V gene TRBV25-1 combines with J gene TRBJ1-2; 8 bases are shared with TRBD1. The CDR3 contains 16 residues. Germline CDR1 reads MGHDK; CDR2 reads SYGVNS. V shed 4 bases and J 2 bases; nucleotides not matched to a gene: 9. The CDR3 region has the DNA TGTGCCAGCAGTGGACTACAGGGGGGTCGAAACTATGGCTACACCTTC. This encodes CASSGLQGGRNYGYTF.

This clonotype came up many times. The genes are TRBV9 and TRBJ2-3; TRBD1 is a possible D gene (5 bases). The CDR3 runs 15 residues. From germline, CDR1 is SGDLS and CDR2 YYNGEE. The V gene lost 0 bases and the J gene lost 1 base, with 9 bases spanning the gap. The CDR3 protein is CASSVEGRGTDTQYF. In nucleotides, the CDR3 is TGTGCCAGCAGCGTAGAAGGCAGGGGCACAGATACGCAGTATTTT.

At least ten counts were recorded for this clonotype. The J gene is TRBJ1-2, the V gene TRBV25-1; 9 bases are a match to TRBD1. The CDR3 consists of 17 residues. Germline V CDR1 and CDR2: MGHDK, SYGVNS. V was pared by 4 bases and J by 0 bases, with 9 bases of the junction left unmatched. The CDR3 bases are TGTGCCAGCAGTGGATACAGGGGGCGCTCCACTAACTATGGCTACACCTTC. Translated: CASSGYRGRSTNYGYTF.

This clonotype was observed many times. This chain links TRBV18 with TRBJ1-2; D perhaps matches TRBD1 (5 bases). CDR3 size: 13 residues. V was cut by 5 bases and J by 7 bases, with 14 bases left in between. Germline V gene sequence: CDR1 KGHSH, CDR2 LQKENI. The CDR3 DNA reads as TGTGCCAGCTCAAAAGTGACAGTTCCTGGCTACACCTTC. Amino acids: CASSKVTVPGYTF.

This clonotype showed up many times. The V call is TRBV5-1, the J call TRBJ1-1; a weak D match, TRBD1 (5 bases). Trimming shortened V by 4 bases and J by 0 bases, and 25 bases separated the two germline ends. CDR1 is SGHRS, CDR2 YFSETQ, per germline. The CDR3 totals 19 residues. CDR3 DNA: TGCGCCAGCAGCACGAAGTCGGGGCGGAACCCGACCCTGAACACTGAAGCTTTCTTT. It translates to CASSTKSGRNPTLNTEAFF.

The chain combines TRBV5-1 with TRBJ1-1; D gene uncertain. Germline CDR1 is SGHRS and CDR2 is YFSETQ. Trimming took off 0 bases at V and 0 bases at J, with 18 bases between the two ends. CDR3 length: 18 residues. The CDR3 reads CASSLAGKLKIMNTEAFF. CDR3 bases: TGCGCCAGCAGCTTGGCCGGGAAACTCAAGATAATGAACACTGAAGCTTTCTTT. The complete variable domain, with remaining parts taken from reference TRBV5-1 and TRBJ1-1, reads KAGVTQTPRYLIKTRGQQVTLSCSPISGHRSVSWYQQTPGQGLQFLFEYFSETQRNKGNFPGRFSGRQFSNSRSEMNVSTLELGDSALYLCASSLAGKLKIMNTEAFFGQGTRLTVV.

At least ten counts were recorded for this clonotype. V and J are TRBV14 and TRBJ2-2; D is ambiguous. The CDR3 totals 11 residues. Trimming shortened V by 6 bases and J by 8 bases, and 7 bases separated the two germline ends. From germline, CDR1 is SGHDN and CDR2 FVKESK. CDR3 sequence: CASRRFGELFF. The CDR3 DNA is TGTGCCAGCAGAAGGTTTGGGGAGCTGTTTTTT.

This clonotype was detected many times. The chain recombines TRBV21-1 with TRBJ1-5; the D call TRBD1 from the table was never checked on the DNA. TRBV21-1 is described as a pseudogene. The CDR3 has 20 residues. Here the CDR3 reads CASSTKEDRGALFGNQPQHF. DNA of the CDR3: TGTGCCAGCAGCACCAAGGAGGACAGGGGAGCTCTCTTTGGCAATCAGCCCCAGCATTTT.

This clonotype was detected ten times or more. The chain recombines TRBV5-1 with TRBJ2-7; TRBD1 matches 9 bases. Germline assignment: CDR1 SGHRS and CDR2 YFSETQ. Trimming took 6 bases from V and 3 from J; bases not matched to a gene: 7. The CDR3 runs 14 residues. The CDR3 DNA sequence: TGCGCCAGCACCCCCGGGACAGGGTTCTACGAGCAGTACTTC. It translates to CASTPGTGFYEQYF.

This clonotype was seen repeatedly, ten times or more. This chain connects TRBV20-1 to TRBJ2-2, with a weak D call TRBD1 (6 bases). Germline CDR1 is DFQATT and CDR2 is SNEGSKA (reference sequence). CDR3 length equals 13 residues. The CDR3 reads CRLQGPNTGELFF. Here the CDR3 DNA reads TGCAGACTTCAGGGGCCTAACACCGGGGAGCTGTTTTTT.

The chain carries TRBV7-2 and TRBJ2-1; TRBD1 matches at 11 bases. There are 16 residues in the CDR3. CDR1 and CDR2 from the germline V gene are SGHTA and FQGNSA. After removal of 5 bases from V and 3 bases from J, the junction contained 6 bases not matched to a gene. The CDR3 DNA follows: TGTGCCAGCAGCGCAGGGGACAGGGGGTTCTACAATGAGCAGTTCTTC. This translates into CASSAGDRGFYNEQFF. Supplemented by reference TRBV7-2 and TRBJ2-1, the full variable domain reads GAGVSQSPSNKVTEKGKDVELRCDPISGHTALYWYRQSLGQGLEFLIYFQGNSAPDKSGLPSDRFSAERTGGSVSTLTIQRTQQEDSAVYLCASSAGDRGFYNEQFFGPGTRLTVL.

This clonotype was observed at least ten times. The V and J genes are TRBV10-2 and TRBJ2-7; D remains unclear. Trimming stripped 3 bases from V and 5 bases from J, with 17 bases between. CDR3 size: 15 residues. The germline V gene encodes CDR1 WSHSY and CDR2 SAAADI. This chain's CDR3 is CASSDYGQAIHEQYF. The CDR3 DNA reads as TGCGCCAGCAGTGATTATGGCCAAGCGATCCACGAGCAGTACTTC.

This clonotype was counted only a few times. One end of the junction varies from germline; a read error may be responsible. The chain carries TRBV7-7 and TRBJ1-4; no definite D call. The CDR3 length is 14 residues. Germline V CDR1 and CDR2: SSHAT, FNYEAQ (reference sequence). The CDR3 here is CASSPVATNEKLFF. Here the CDR3 DNA reads TGTGCTAGCAGCCCGGTTGCAACTAATGAAAAACTGTTTTTT.